These 3 T cell receptor beta chains were sequenced from one sample in a study of cytomegalovirus exposure and HLA in healthy donors. PCR was performed using 60 Vbeta and 13 Jbeta primers. Profiled with immunoSEQ multiplex PCR; TCRdb holds only in-frame clones, not every one. This sample has 150,000 to 200,000 clones, with about four fifths found just once. Sequencing was done on a sample of PBMCs. The receptors here all came from a young woman in good health and CMV-seronegative.

As regards this clone: Germline and junction disagree at one end, which may indicate a read error. The chain carries TRBV7-9 and TRBJ1-1; D not certain. Per the germline V gene, CDR1 is SEHNR and CDR2 is FQNEAQ (reference sequence). The CDR3 contains 15 residues. The CDR3 reads CSSSLGRGLNTEAFF. In nucleotides, the CDR3 is TGTTCCAGCAGCTTAGGACGGGGTTTGAACACTGAAGCTTTCTTT.

This clone was observed a few times. This CDR3 is CASSLGPGHSNEKLFF. The CDR3 DNA reads TGTGCCAGCAGCTTGGGCCCGGGACACTCTAATGAAAAACTGTTTTTT. J is TRBJ1-4 and V is TRBV5-8; tentatively, D is TRBD1 (6 bases). This CDR3 has 16 amino acids. V was trimmed by 0 bases and J by 3 bases, leaving 12 bases between them. Germline V lookup: CDR1 SGHTS, CDR2 YDEGEE.

This clone has more than one count but fewer than ten. CDR3 in amino acids: CASSADQGGAFF. The DNA of the CDR3 is TGTGCCAGCAGCGCCGACCAGGGGGGAGCTTTCTTT. The V gene is TRBV7-6, the J gene TRBJ1-1; the match to TRBD1 covers 7 bases. The J segment lost 10 bases and the V segment lost 5 bases, leaving 7 bases of the junction unmatched. Germline lookup yields CDR1 SGHVS and CDR2 FNYEAQ. CDR3 length: 12 residues.